The clone carrying this T cell receptor beta chain has more than one count but fewer than ten. Its matching antigen is unknown. 13 Jbeta primers and 60 Vbeta primers were used for the PCR. Methods used by the authors: There were around 80 million unique TCR beta chains by a later count, and some 10 million of them were shared. Sequenced by immunoSEQ multiplex PCR; TCRdb stores in-frame clones only, minus some. V, J and clone size are those of that table, while D and trimming were read from the DNA. The sample contains some 130,000 clones, around four fifths of which appear only once. The record originates from a study of cytomegalovirus exposure and HLA in healthy donors. Findings and caveats of the study: The authors later found most CMV-associated TCR beta chains appeared HLA-restricted.

This sequence originates from a young man in good health. Material for sequencing was PBMCs.

CDR3 nucleotides: TGTGCCAGCTCTCTAGGGGGGTCGGGGGGAAATGAGCAGTTCTTC. This translates into CASSLGGSGGNEQFF. The J gene is TRBJ2-1, the V gene TRBV7-3; D is perhaps TRBD2 (7 bases). Trimming removed 8 bases from V and 7 bases from J, with 21 bases in between. The germline V gene encodes CDR1 SGHTA and CDR2 FQGTGA. This CDR3 is 15 amino acids long.